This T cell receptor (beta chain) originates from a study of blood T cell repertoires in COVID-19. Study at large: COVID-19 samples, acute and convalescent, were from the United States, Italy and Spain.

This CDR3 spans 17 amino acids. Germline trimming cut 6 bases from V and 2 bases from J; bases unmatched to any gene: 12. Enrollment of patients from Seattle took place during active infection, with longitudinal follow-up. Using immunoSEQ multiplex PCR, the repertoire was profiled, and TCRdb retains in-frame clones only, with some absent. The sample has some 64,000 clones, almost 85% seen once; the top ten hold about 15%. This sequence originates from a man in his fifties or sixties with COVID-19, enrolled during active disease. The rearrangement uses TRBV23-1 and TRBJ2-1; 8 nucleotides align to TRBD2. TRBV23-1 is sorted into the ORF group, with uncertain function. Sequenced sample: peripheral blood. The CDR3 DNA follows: TGCGCCAGCAGCCGTTATAGCGGGAAAGCTACCTACAATGAGCAGTTCTTC. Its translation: CASSRYSGKATYNEQFF.